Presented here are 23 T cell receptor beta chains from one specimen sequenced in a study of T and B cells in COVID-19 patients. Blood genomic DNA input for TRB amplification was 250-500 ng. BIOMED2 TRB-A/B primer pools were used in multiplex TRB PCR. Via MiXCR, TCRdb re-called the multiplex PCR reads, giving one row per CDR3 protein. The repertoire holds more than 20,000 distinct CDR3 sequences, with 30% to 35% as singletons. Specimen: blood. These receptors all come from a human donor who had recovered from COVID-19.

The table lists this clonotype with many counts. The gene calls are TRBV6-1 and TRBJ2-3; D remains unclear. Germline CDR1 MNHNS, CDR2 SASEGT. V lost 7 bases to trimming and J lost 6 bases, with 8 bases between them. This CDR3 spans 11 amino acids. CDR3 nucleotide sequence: TGTGCCAGCACCGACCACGATACGCAGTATTTT. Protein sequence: CASTDHDTQYF.

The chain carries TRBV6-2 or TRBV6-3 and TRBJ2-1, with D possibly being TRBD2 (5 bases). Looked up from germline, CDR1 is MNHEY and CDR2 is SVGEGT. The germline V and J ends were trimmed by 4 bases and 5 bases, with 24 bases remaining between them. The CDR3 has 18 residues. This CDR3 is CASSLLSELLAENNEQFF. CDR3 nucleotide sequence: TGTGCCAGCAGTTTACTCTCTGAGTTGCTAGCTGAGAACAATGAGCAGTTCTTC.

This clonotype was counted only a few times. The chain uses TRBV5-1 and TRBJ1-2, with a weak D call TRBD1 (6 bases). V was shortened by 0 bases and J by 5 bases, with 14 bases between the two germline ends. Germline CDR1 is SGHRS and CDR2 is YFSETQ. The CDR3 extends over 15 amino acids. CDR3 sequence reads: CASSLEQGTLYGYTF. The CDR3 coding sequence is TGCGCCAGCAGCTTGGAACAGGGAACTTTATATGGCTACACCTTC.

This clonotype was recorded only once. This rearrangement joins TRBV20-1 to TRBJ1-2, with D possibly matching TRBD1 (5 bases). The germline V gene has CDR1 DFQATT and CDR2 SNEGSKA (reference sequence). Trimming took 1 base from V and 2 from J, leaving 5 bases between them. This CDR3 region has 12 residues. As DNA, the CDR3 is TGCAGTGCTAGAGGGGGGAACTATGGCTACACCTTC. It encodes CSARGGNYGYTF.

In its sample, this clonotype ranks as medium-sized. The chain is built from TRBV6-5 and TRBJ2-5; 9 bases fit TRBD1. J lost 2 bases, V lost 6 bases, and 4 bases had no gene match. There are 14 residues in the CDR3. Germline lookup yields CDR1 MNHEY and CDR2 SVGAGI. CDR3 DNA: TGTGCCAGCAGCTCGACAGGGGGGCAAGAGACCCAGTACTTC. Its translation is CASSSTGGQETQYF.

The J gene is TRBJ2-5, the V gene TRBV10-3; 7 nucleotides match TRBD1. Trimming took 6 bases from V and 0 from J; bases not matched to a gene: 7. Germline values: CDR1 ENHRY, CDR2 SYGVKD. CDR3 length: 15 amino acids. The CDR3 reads CAISGRQGNQETQYF. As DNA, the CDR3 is TGTGCCATCAGCGGTAGACAGGGCAACCAAGAGACCCAGTACTTC.

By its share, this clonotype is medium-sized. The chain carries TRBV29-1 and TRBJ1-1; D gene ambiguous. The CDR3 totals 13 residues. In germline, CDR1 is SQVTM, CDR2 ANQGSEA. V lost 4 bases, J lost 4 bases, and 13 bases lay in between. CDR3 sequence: CSVARQSSTEAFF. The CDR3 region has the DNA TGCAGCGTTGCTCGCCAGTCGAGCACTGAAGCTTTCTTT.

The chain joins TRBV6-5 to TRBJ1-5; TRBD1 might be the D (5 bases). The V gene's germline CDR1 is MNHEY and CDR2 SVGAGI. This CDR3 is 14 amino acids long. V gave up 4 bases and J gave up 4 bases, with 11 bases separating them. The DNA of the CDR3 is TGTGCCAGCAGTTTAGTCAGGGAAAATCAGCCCCAGCATTTT. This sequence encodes CASSLVRENQPQHF.

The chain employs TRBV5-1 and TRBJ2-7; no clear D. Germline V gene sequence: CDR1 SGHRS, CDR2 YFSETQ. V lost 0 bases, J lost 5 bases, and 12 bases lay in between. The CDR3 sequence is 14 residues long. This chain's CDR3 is CASSLVGLKNEQYF. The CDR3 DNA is TGCGCCAGCAGCTTGGTAGGGCTAAAGAACGAGCAGTACTTC.

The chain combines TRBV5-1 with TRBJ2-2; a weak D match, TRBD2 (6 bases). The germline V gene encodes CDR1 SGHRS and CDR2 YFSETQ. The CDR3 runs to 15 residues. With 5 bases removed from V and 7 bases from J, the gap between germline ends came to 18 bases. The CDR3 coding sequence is TGCGCCAGCAGTCCCCTAACGGGAGCGGGCGGGGAGCTGTTTTTT. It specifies CASSPLTGAGGELFF.

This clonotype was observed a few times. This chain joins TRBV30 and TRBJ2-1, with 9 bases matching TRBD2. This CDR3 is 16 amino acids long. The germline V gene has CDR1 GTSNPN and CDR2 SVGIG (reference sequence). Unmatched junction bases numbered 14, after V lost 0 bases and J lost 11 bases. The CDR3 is CAWSVLFGREGRQQFF. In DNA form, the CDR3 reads TGTGCCTGGAGTGTACTGTTTGGGCGGGAGGGCCGGCAGCAGTTCTTC.

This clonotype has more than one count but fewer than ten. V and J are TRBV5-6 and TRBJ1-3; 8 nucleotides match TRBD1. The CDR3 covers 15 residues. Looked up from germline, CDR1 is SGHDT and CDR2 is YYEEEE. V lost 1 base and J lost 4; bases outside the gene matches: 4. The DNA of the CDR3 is TGTGCCAGCAGCTTGTCAGGGGGCCAAGGAAACACCATATATTTT. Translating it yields CASSLSGGQGNTIYF.

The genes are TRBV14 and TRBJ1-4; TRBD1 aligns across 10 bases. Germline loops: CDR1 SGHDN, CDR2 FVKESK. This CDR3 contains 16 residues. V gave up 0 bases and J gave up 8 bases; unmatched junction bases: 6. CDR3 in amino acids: CASSQDLGQGSEKLFF. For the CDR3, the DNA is TGTGCCAGCAGCCAAGATTTGGGACAGGGGTCGGAAAAACTGTTTTTT.

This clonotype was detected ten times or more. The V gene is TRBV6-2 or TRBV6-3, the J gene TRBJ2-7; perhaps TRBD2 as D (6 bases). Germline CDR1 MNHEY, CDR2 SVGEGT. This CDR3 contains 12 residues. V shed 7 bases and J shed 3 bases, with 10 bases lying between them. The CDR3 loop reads CASTGRYYEQYF. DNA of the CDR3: TGTGCCAGCACTGGGAGGTACTACGAGCAGTACTTC.

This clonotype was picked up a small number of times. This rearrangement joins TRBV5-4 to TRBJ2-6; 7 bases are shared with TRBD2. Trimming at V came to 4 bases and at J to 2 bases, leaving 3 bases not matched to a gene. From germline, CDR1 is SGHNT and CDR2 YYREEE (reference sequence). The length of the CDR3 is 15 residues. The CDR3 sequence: CASSLGGAGANVLTF. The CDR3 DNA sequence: TGTGCCAGCAGCCTTGGGGGGGCTGGGGCCAACGTCCTGACTTTC.

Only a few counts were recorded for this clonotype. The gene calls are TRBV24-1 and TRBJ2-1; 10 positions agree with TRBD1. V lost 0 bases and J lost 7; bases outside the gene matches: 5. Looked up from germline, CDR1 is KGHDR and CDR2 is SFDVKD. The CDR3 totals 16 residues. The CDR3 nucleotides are TGTGCCACCAGTGATTTGGGGACAGGGGAAGGAAATGAGCAGTTCTTC. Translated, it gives CATSDLGTGEGNEQFF.

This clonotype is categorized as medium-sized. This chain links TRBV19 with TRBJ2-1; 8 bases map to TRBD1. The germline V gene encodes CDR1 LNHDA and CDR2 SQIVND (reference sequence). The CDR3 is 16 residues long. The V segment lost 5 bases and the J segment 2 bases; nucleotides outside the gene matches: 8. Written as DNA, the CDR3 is TGTGCCAGTAGTGGACAGGGAACCCCGGCCTACAATGAGCAGTTCTTC. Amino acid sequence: CASSGQGTPAYNEQFF.

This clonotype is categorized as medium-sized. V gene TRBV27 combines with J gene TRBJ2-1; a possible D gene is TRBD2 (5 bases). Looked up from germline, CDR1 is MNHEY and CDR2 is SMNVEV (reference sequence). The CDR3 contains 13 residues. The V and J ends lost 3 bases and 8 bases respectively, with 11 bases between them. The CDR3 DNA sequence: TGTGCCAGCAGTTTTCGAGGGTACGATGAGCAGTTCTTC. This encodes CASSFRGYDEQFF.

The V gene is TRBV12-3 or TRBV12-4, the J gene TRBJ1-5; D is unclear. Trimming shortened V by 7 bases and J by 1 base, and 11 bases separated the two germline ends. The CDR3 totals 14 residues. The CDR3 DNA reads TGTGCCAGCACCCCAGCAGAAAGCAATCAGCCCCAGCATTTT. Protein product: CASTPAESNQPQHF.

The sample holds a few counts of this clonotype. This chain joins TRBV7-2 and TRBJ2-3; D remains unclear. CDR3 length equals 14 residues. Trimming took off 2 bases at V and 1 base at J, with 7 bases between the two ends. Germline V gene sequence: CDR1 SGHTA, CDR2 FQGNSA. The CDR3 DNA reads TGTGCCAGCAGCTTAAACGGCCGCACAGATACGCAGTATTTT. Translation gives CASSLNGRTDTQYF.

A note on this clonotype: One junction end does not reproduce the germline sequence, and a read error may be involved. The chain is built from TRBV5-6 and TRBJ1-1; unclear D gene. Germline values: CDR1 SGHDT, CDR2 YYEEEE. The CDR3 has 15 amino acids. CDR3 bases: TGCGCCAGCAGCCCAGCCAGCGGAATGAACACTGAAGCTTTCTTT. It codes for CASSPASGMNTEAFF.

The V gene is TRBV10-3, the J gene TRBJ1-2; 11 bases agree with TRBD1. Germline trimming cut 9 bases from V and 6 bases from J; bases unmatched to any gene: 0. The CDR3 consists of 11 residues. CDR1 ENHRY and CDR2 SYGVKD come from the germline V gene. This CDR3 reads CAMGQGDGYTF. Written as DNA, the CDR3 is TGTGCCATGGGACAGGGGGATGGCTACACCTTC.

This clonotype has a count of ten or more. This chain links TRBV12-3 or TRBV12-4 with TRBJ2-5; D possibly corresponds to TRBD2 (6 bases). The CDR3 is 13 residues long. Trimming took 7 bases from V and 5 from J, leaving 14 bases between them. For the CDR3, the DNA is TGTGCCAGCAACTCAGGAGGGATGGAGACCCAGTACTTC. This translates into CASNSGGMETQYF.